The sequence of this TCR beta chain was determined in a study of beta chain features in type 1 diabetes. V trimming: 4 bases; J trimming: 4 bases; junction bases outside the gene matches: 2. The CDR3 is 14 amino acids. In germline, CDR1 is SNHLY, CDR2 FYNNEI. General study results and limits: Researchers report that Type 1 diabetes patients had moderately but significantly shorter TCRB CDR3s across all four CD4+ subsets.

Cell sorting via CD45RO/CCR7/CD25/CD127/CD95/CD27 was performed to obtain CD4+ naive, central memory, regulatory and stem cell-like memory cells. Expressed TCRB transcripts were sequenced because the entire RNA isolate underwent reverse transcription. Measured with immunoSEQ multiplex PCR; TCRdb has only the in-frame clones, and not every one. Of around 360,000 clones listed, roughly an eighth were seen once; the top ten hold 0.008% to 0.011%. This clone was recorded a few times. Its antigen is not known. Distinct nucleotide sequences in the sample also encode this CDR3. The gene calls are TRBV2 and TRBJ1-5, with 9 bases fitting TRBD1. Sequencing was done on a sample of naive CD4+ T cells from blood. This sequence originates from a young woman with type 1 diabetes. The CDR3 sequence is CASSVGQGNQPQHF. In nucleotides, the CDR3 is TGTGCCAGCAGTGTTGGACAGGGGAATCAGCCCCAGCATTTT.